This T cell receptor beta chain was found in a study of cytomegalovirus exposure and HLA in healthy donors. As concerns this clone: Antigen unknown.

PCR amplification relied on 60 Vbeta primers (plus 13 Jbeta primers). Sequencing was performed with immunoSEQ multiplex PCR; in TCRdb, only in-frame clones are kept and a portion is missing. In the table there are 52,000 or so clones, roughly 74% of which are singletons. The CDR3 covers 13 residues. The ends were cut back, 4 bases at V and 10 bases at J, with 11 bases in the middle. Germline loops: CDR1 WSHSY, CDR2 SAAADI. Broader study findings: Cytomegalovirus-associated TCR beta chains were listed, numbering roughly 150. A missense DCLRE1C variant was associated with V- and J-gene trimming of TCR beta chains in a later analysis, and an independent cohort replicated the association. A later analysis showed that HLA-associated TCR beta chains had undergone more clonal expansion than equally common others.

The chain employs TRBV10-2 and TRBJ1-6; D is undetermined. This receptor was taken from a female donor in good health and CMV-seronegative. Sequenced material: PBMCs. This CDR3 reads CASSVPGKSPLHF. The CDR3, as DNA: TGCGCCAGCAGTGTTCCAGGCAAATCACCCCTCCACTTT.